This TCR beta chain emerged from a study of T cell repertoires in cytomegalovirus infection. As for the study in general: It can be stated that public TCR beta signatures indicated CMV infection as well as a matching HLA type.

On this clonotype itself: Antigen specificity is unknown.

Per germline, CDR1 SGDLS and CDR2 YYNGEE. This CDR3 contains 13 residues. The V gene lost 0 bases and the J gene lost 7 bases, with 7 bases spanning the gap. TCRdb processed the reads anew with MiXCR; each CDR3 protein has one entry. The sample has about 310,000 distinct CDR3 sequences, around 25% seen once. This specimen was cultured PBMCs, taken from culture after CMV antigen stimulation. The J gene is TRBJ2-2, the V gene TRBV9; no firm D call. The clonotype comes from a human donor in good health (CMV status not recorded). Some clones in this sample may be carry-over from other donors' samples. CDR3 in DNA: TGTGCCAGCAGCGTAGATGGGAACGGGGAGCTGTTTTTT. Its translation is CASSVDGNGELFF.